This TCR beta chain was sequenced in a study of T cells in localized non-small cell lung cancer. Clones were read by immunoSEQ multiplex PCR, and TCRdb kept only the in-frame ones, dropping some. This sample has 9,400 or so clones, with 90% found just once. General study results and limits: Uninvolved nearby lung showed the greatest T cell clonality, exceeding that found in tumor. Turning up in adjacent lung were a median approximately 60 of the top 100 tumor clones.

Remarks on this clone: Its antigen remains unknown.

The germline V gene encodes CDR1 SGHNT and CDR2 YYREEE (reference sequence). This CDR3 contains 16 residues. V trimming: 2 bases; J trimming: 3 bases; junction bases outside the gene matches: 6. The V call is TRBV5-4, the J call TRBJ1-1; 11 bases line up with TRBD1. This material consisted of peripheral blood, taken before any cancer treatment. This receptor was obtained from a male donor at least 60 years old with stage III squamous cell lung carcinoma. The CDR3 sequence is CASSFGQGATDTEAFF. The DNA of the CDR3 is TGTGCCAGCAGCTTTGGACAGGGGGCAACGGACACTGAAGCTTTCTTT.